A selection of T cell receptor beta chains follows, all from one sample in a study of T cells in Graves' hyperthyroidism and ophthalmopathy. Each CDR3 protein gets one entry after TCRdb re-called the multiplex PCR reads with MiXCR. The profile shows about 610,000 distinct CDR3 sequences, roughly 15% of them singletons. Sequencing was performed on blood. Receptor source: a woman in her thirties or forties with Graves' ophthalmopathy. The CDR3 runs from the conserved cysteine through the conserved F or W. D genes are given only for firm matches. For some rows the clone size is stated as once, few or many, or as a class when expanded; others skip it.

>TRBV6-2/TRBV6-3|-|TRBJ1-3|-
CASSRRRQPSGNTIYF
TGTGCCAGCAGTCGTAGAAGACAGCCCTCTGGAAACACCATATATTTT
>TRBV12-3/TRBV12-4|-|TRBJ2-7|many
CASSSGPLVAYEQYF
TGTGCCAGCAGTTCGGGGCCCCTCGTTGCCTACGAGCAGTACTTC
>TRBV12-3/TRBV12-4|-|TRBJ1-5|-
CASTWDTGRGQPQHF
TGTGCCAGCACCTGGGACACAGGGAGAGGTCAGCCCCAGCATTTT
>TRBV5-1|TRBD1|TRBJ2-7|many
CASSNRGYEQYF
TGCGCCAGCAGCAACAGGGGCTACGAGCAGTACTTC
>TRBV6-1|-|TRBJ1-1|many
CASSGRMNTEAFF
TGTGCCAGCTCGGGACGGATGAACACTGAAGCTTTCTTT
>TRBV7-8|-|TRBJ1-1|many
CASSLAPFPPEAFF
TGTGCCAGCAGCTTGGCCCCATTCCCCCCTGAAGCTTTCTTT
>TRBV6-5|TRBD1|TRBJ1-1|-
CASSYSRDSGLEAFF
TGTGCCAGCAGTTACAGTAGGGACAGCGGACTTGAAGCTTTCTTT
>TRBV11-2|-|TRBJ2-7|few
CASSSKGWGGDYEQYF
TGTGCCAGCAGCTCCAAAGGGTGGGGGGGCGATTACGAGCAGTACTTC
>TRBV29-1|-|TRBJ2-3|few
CSASFTRSDTQYF
TGCAGCGCATCCTTTACTAGATCAGATACGCAGTATTTT
>TRBV11-2|-|TRBJ2-5|many
CASSLLYYYQETQYF
TGTGCCAGCAGCTTACTCTACTATTACCAAGAGACCCAGTACTTC
>TRBV7-2|-|TRBJ2-1|few
CASSVRSYNEQFF
TGTGCCAGCTCCGTGAGGTCCTACAATGAGCAGTTCTTC
>TRBV27|-|TRBJ1-6|few
CASSLWTIGSPLHF
TGTGCCAGCAGTCTTTGGACAATTGGGTCACCCCTCCACTTT
>TRBV29-1|-|TRBJ2-5|few
CSVAGDATQYF
TGCAGCGTTGCGGGGGATGCGACCCAGTACTTC
>TRBV24-1|TRBD1|TRBJ1-1|many
CATSEAGTGSRAFF
TGTGCCACCAGTGAGGCCGGGACAGGGTCTAGGGCTTTCTTT
>TRBV2|-|TRBJ1-2|many
CASSRQGSNYGYTF
TGTGCCAGCAGTAGGCAGGGGTCTAACTATGGCTACACCTTC
>TRBV27|TRBD1|TRBJ1-2|many
CASSPRTGGANYGYTF
TGTGCCAGCAGTCCGAGAACAGGGGGCGCTAACTATGGCTACACCTTC
>TRBV9|-|TRBJ1-6|few
CASSVGSNSPLHF
TGTGCCAGCAGCGTAGGGTCAAATTCACCCCTCCACTTT
>TRBV9|TRBD2|TRBJ2-7|many
CASSPRVLAEEQYF
TGTGCCAGCAGCCCTAGGGTACTAGCGGAAGAGCAGTACTTC
>TRBV20-1|TRBD1|TRBJ2-7|many
CSATGTGTHEQYF
TGCAGTGCTACCGGGACAGGGACACACGAGCAGTACTTC
>TRBV5-1|TRBD1|TRBJ1-1|-
CASSLTENRDRGSFF
TGCGCCAGCAGCTTAACTGAGAACCGGGACAGGGGTTCTTTCTTT
>TRBV6-1|-|TRBJ1-5|-
CASSKSSGVNQPQHF
TGTGCCAGCAGTAAATCAAGCGGGGTCAATCAGCCCCAGCATTTT
>TRBV12-3/TRBV12-4|-|TRBJ1-5|-
CASSPAGWGKVKPQHF
TGTGCCAGCAGCCCCGCCGGGTGGGGGAAGGTAAAGCCCCAGCATTTT
>TRBV6-1|-|TRBJ2-5|many
CASSDSNRETQYF
TGTGCCAGCAGTGACAGCAACAGGGAGACCCAGTACTTC
>TRBV20-1|-|TRBJ2-7|many
CSARVPRTYEQYF
TGCAGTGCTAGAGTCCCCAGAACCTACGAGCAGTACTTC
>TRBV5-6|-|TRBJ1-1|-
CASSLVGGAPSEAFF
TGTGCCAGCAGCTTGGTTGGTGGGGCGCCGAGTGAAGCTTTCTTT
>TRBV11-2|TRBD2|TRBJ2-7|-
CASSPGTSGRKYF
TGTGCCAGCAGCCCCGGGACTAGCGGGAGAAAGTACTTC
>TRBV15|-|TRBJ2-3|many
CATSQRRGDSTDTQYF
TGTGCCACCAGCCAGAGACGAGGGGATAGCACAGATACGCAGTATTTT
>TRBV28|-|TRBJ1-5|many
CASSTTSWANQPQHF
TGTGCCAGCAGTACCACTTCATGGGCCAATCAGCCCCAGCATTTT
>TRBV10-3|-|TRBJ1-1|-
CAIRTGRDKGTEAFF
TGTGCCATCAGGACCGGAAGGGACAAAGGAACTGAAGCTTTCTTT
>TRBV28|-|TRBJ1-2|-
CASSLGRWGYTF
TGTGCCAGCAGTTTAGGAAGATGGGGCTACACCTTC
>TRBV6-1|TRBD2|TRBJ2-5|many
CASSELPPGTSGSSQETQYF
TGTGCCAGCAGTGAACTCCCCCCCGGGACTAGCGGGAGCTCTCAAGAGACCCAGTACTTC
>TRBV11-2|TRBD1|TRBJ1-5|-
CASSPPGTGVQGQPQHF
TGTGCCAGCAGTCCTCCCGGGACAGGGGTTCAGGGTCAGCCCCAGCATTTT
>TRBV30|-|TRBJ1-1|-
CTWSLPGTGTEAFF
TGTACCTGGAGCCTCCCGGGCACGGGCACTGAAGCTTTCTTT
>TRBV27|-|TRBJ1-1|many
CASSPWTGYTEAFF
TGTGCCAGCAGTCCCTGGACCGGGTACACTGAAGCTTTCTTT
>TRBV28|-|TRBJ2-7|many
CASQGNFYEQYF
TGTGCCAGCCAGGGGAACTTCTACGAGCAGTACTTC
>TRBV19|-|TRBJ1-2|many
CASQENFIYGYTF
TGTGCCTCCCAGGAGAATTTTATCTATGGCTACACCTTC
>TRBV27|TRBD1|TRBJ2-2|-
CASSLSRDSANTGELFF
TGTGCCAGCAGTCTCTCGAGGGACAGCGCGAACACCGGGGAGCTGTTTTTT
>TRBV28|-|TRBJ2-6|-
CASSSTVAGANVLTF
TGTGCCAGCAGTTCGACAGTGGCTGGGGCCAACGTCCTGACTTTC
>TRBV6-1|-|TRBJ1-5|many
CASSQSQGSNQPQHF
TGTGCCAGCAGTCAATCCCAGGGAAGCAATCAGCCCCAGCATTTT
>TRBV7-9|-|TRBJ2-5|once
CASSFYDRKETQYF
TGTGCCAGCAGCTTTTACGACAGAAAAGAGACCCAGTACTTC
>TRBV11-3|-|TRBJ1-1|-
CASSFNAGESTEAFF
TGTGCCAGCAGCTTTAATGCGGGGGAGAGCACTGAAGCTTTCTTT
>TRBV11-1|TRBD2|TRBJ2-7|many
CASSPAPGLAGDKSYEQYF
TGTGCCAGCAGCCCCGCCCCGGGACTAGCGGGAGATAAGAGTTACGAGCAGTACTTC
>TRBV6-5|TRBD2|TRBJ2-5|-
CASSSPGFLAAMQETQYF
TGTGCCAGCAGTTCTCCGGGATTTCTAGCGGCTATGCAAGAGACCCAGTACTTC
>TRBV27|-|TRBJ2-7|-
CASRSTQGSSSYEQYF
TGTGCCAGCAGATCCACCCAGGGGTCAAGCTCCTACGAGCAGTACTTC
>TRBV29-1|-|TRBJ1-1|few
CSVSDKSEAFF
TGCAGCGTGTCGGACAAATCTGAAGCTTTCTTT
>TRBV4-1|-|TRBJ1-2|many
CASSQEPTGHYGYTF
TGCGCCAGCAGCCAAGAACCTACAGGGCACTATGGCTACACCTTC
>TRBV7-3|-|TRBJ2-2|few
CASSFYTGELLF
TGTGCCAGCAGTTTTTACACCGGGGAGCTGCTTTTT
>TRBV6-1|-|TRBJ1-1|-
CASGAGTPVNTEAFF
TGTGCCAGTGGGGCCGGGACCCCAGTGAACACTGAAGCTTTCTTT
>TRBV7-9|-|TRBJ2-5|few
CASSPGIVARGTQYF
TGTGCCAGCAGCCCTGGGATAGTAGCTCGGGGGACCCAGTACTTC
>TRBV20-1|-|TRBJ2-5|many
CSASQRSKETQYF
TGCAGTGCTAGTCAGCGGTCGAAAGAGACCCAGTACTTC
>TRBV27|-|TRBJ1-1|many
CASSLRGGENTEAFF
TGTGCCAGCAGTTTACGGGGAGGGGAGAACACTGAAGCTTTCTTT
>TRBV6-1|TRBD1|TRBJ1-1|many
CASSEARQGQRDTEAFF
TGTGCCAGCAGTGAAGCGCGACAGGGGCAACGGGACACTGAAGCTTTCTTT